The rows below give T cell receptor beta chains drawn from one sample of a study of control samples from healthy donors and cancer patients. Some clones are missing from TCRdb's copy, which holds only in-frame ones; the method was immunoSEQ multiplex PCR. The sample holds about 120,000 clones, 90% seen once. Sequencing was done on a sample of blood. The receptors were gathered from a man aged 40-49 years in good health. Both conserved end residues are part of each CDR3. D genes are given only for firm matches. Only part of the rows carry a size: once, few, many, or a class if the clone is expanded.

abundance,v_gene,j_gene,len,d_gene,CDR3aa,CDR3nt
.,TRBV15,TRBJ1-2,13,.,CATSRDWGVGYTF,TGTGCCACCAGCAGAGATTGGGGGGTCGGCTACACCTTC
.,TRBV10-3,TRBJ1-2,14,.,CAISSPQGGYGYTF,TGTGCCATCAGTTCACCACAGGGAGGCTATGGCTACACCTTC
.,TRBV10-1,TRBJ1-1,14,.,CASSRDPNGAEAFF,TGCGCCAGCAGCAGGGACCCCAACGGGGCTGAAGCTTTCTTT
.,TRBV3-1/TRBV3-2,TRBJ2-5,17,.,CASSQERWIGERETQYF,TGTGCCAGCAGCCAAGAGCGGTGGATTGGGGAGAGGGAGACCCAGTACTTC
.,TRBV5-1,TRBJ1-1,16,TRBD1,CASSTGQGEMNTEAFF,TGCGCCAGCAGCACCGGACAGGGAGAAATGAACACTGAAGCTTTCTTT
once,TRBV5-1,TRBJ2-3,15,.,CASTHGPAITDTQYF,TGCGCCAGCACCCACGGCCCAGCGATCACAGATACGCAGTATTTT
.,TRBV7-9,TRBJ2-7,15,TRBD2,CASSVVSGWLSEQYF,TGTGCCAGCAGCGTGGTTAGCGGGTGGCTAAGCGAGCAGTACTTC
.,TRBV6-4,TRBJ1-6,16,TRBD1,CASRATGVGGNSPLHF,TGTGCCAGCAGAGCAACAGGGGTTGGAGGTAATTCACCCCTCCACTTT
once,TRBV10-3,TRBJ1-2,14,.,CAISGTQPNYGYTF,TGTGCCATCAGTGGAACCCAGCCAAACTATGGCTACACCTTC
once,TRBV15,TRBJ2-1,16,.,CATSRGGRGVYNEQFF,TGTGCCACCAGCAGAGGGGGGCGGGGCGTCTACAATGAGCAGTTCTTC
.,TRBV3-1/TRBV3-2,TRBJ2-7,14,TRBD1,CASSPQDRAGEQYF,TGTGCCAGCAGCCCCCAGGACAGGGCAGGCGAGCAGTACTTC
.,TRBV27,TRBJ2-3,16,.,CASSPRGTSSTDTQYF,TGTGCCAGCAGCCCGAGAGGGACATCCAGCACAGATACGCAGTATTTT
.,TRBV18,TRBJ1-1,14,.,CASSPYRANTEAFF,TGTGCCAGCTCGCCTTACAGGGCGAACACTGAAGCTTTCTTT
.,TRBV11-2,TRBJ2-7,11,.,CASTGQNEQYF,TGTGCCAGCACTGGCCAGAACGAGCAGTACTTC
.,TRBV2,TRBJ1-2,15,TRBD1,CASSAGQGDRYGYTF,TGTGCCAGCAGTGCGGGACAGGGTGATCGTTATGGCTACACCTTC
.,TRBV4-1,TRBJ1-2,14,.,CASSQRQDNYGYTF,TGCGCCAGCAGCCAACGGCAGGACAACTATGGCTACACCTTC
.,TRBV5-4,TRBJ1-2,15,.,CASSLEAREGYGYTF,TGTGCCAGCAGCTTGGAGGCCAGGGAGGGCTATGGCTACACCTTC
.,TRBV5-4,TRBJ1-3,14,.,CASSLDGRGNTIYF,TGTGCCAGCAGCTTGGACGGAAGGGGAAACACCATATATTTT
.,TRBV19,TRBJ1-2,13,.,CARSKAANYGYTF,TGTGCCAGGAGCAAAGCAGCTAACTATGGCTACACCTTC
.,TRBV7-6,TRBJ2-5,15,TRBD1,CASSVTGTGGETQYF,TGTGCCAGCAGCGTAACCGGGACAGGTGGAGAGACCCAGTACTTC
.,TRBV2,TRBJ2-3,15,TRBD2,CAHERTSGGADTQYF,TGTGCCCACGAGCGGACTAGCGGGGGGGCAGATACGCAGTATTTT
.,TRBV5-1,TRBJ1-4,14,TRBD1,CASRGQGVNEKLFF,TGCGCCAGCAGAGGACAGGGGGTTAATGAAAAACTGTTTTTT
few,TRBV2,TRBJ1-1,13,.,CASSQGLWTEAFF,TGTGCCAGCAGCCAGGGGTTGTGGACTGAAGCTTTCTTT
.,TRBV12-3/TRBV12-4,TRBJ1-4,13,.,CASSPQVDEKLFF,TGTGCCAGCAGTCCACAGGTGGATGAAAAACTGTTTTTT
.,TRBV6-1,TRBJ2-5,16,TRBD1,CASSKGPGTGQETQYF,TGTGCCAGCAGTAAAGGTCCCGGGACAGGGCAGGAGACCCAGTACTTC
.,TRBV2,TRBJ2-7,14,TRBD1,CASTEGAGYYEQYF,TGTGCCAGCACCGAGGGGGCAGGTTACTACGAGCAGTACTTC
.,TRBV14,TRBJ2-7,16,.,CASSQVFNGGPYEQYF,TGTGCCAGCAGCCAAGTATTTAACGGGGGCCCGTATGAGCAGTACTTC
once,TRBV19,TRBJ1-2,14,TRBD1,CASSIDREAYGYTF,TGTGCCAGTAGTATTGACAGGGAGGCCTATGGCTACACCTTC
.,TRBV11-3,TRBJ1-2,15,TRBD1,CASSLATGTGDGYTF,TGTGCCAGCAGCTTAGCAACCGGGACAGGGGATGGCTACACCTTC
.,TRBV11-1,TRBJ1-1,14,.,CASSSVQSYTEAFF,TGTGCCAGCAGCTCGGTCCAAAGCTACACTGAAGCTTTCTTT
.,TRBV21-1,TRBJ1-5,13,.,CASSRGPHQPQHF,TGTGCCAGCAGTCGGGGGCCCCATCAGCCCCAGCATTTT
.,TRBV6-1,TRBJ1-3,16,TRBD1,CASSVGQGASGNTIYF,TGTGCCAGCAGTGTAGGACAGGGGGCTTCTGGAAACACCATATATTTT
.,TRBV9,TRBJ2-3,16,.,CASSVAGDGNTDTQYF,TGTGCCAGCAGCGTAGCGGGTGACGGTAACACAGATACGCAGTATTTT
.,TRBV4-2,TRBJ1-1,15,.,CASSQDMGINTEAFF,TGTGCCAGCAGCCAAGATATGGGAATCAACACTGAAGCTTTCTTT
.,TRBV11-2,TRBJ1-2,14,TRBD1,CASSLNRGGEGYTF,TGTGCCAGCAGCCTTAACAGGGGGGGCGAGGGCTACACCTTC
.,TRBV28,TRBJ2-7,14,TRBD1,CASSPDREGYEQYF,TGTGCCAGCAGTCCGGACAGGGAAGGCTACGAGCAGTACTTC
.,TRBV15,TRBJ2-3,14,.,CATSSQGSTDTQYF,TGTGCCACCAGCAGCCAAGGATCCACAGATACGCAGTATTTT
.,TRBV7-6,TRBJ1-5,15,TRBD1,CASSEQTGGDQPQHF,TGTGCCAGCAGCGAACAAACAGGGGGTGATCAGCCCCAGCATTTT
few,TRBV6-1,TRBJ1-2,15,.,CASSEVYSRLDGYTF,TGTGCCAGCAGTGAAGTATACTCACGCTTAGATGGCTACACCTTC
.,TRBV14,TRBJ2-7,15,TRBD2,CASSPASGGSYEQYF,TGTGCCAGCAGCCCCGCTAGCGGGGGCTCCTACGAGCAGTACTTC
.,TRBV19,TRBJ1-1,13,.,CATGAGVDTEAFF,TGTGCCACGGGGGCAGGGGTGGACACTGAAGCTTTCTTT
.,TRBV6-2/TRBV6-3,TRBJ2-3,18,TRBD2,CASSYLRRSGGAPDTQYF,TGTGCCAGCAGTTACCTCCGACGTAGCGGGGGCGCGCCAGATACGCAGTATTTT
.,TRBV7-2,TRBJ2-3,16,.,CASSWGWGQLTDTQYF,TGTGCCAGCAGCTGGGGGTGGGGCCAACTCACAGATACGCAGTATTTT
once,TRBV5-1,TRBJ2-5,16,TRBD2,CASSLGLYGEGETQYF,TGCGCCAGCAGCTTGGGGCTGTATGGGGAGGGAGAGACCCAGTACTTC